The source of this T cell receptor (beta chain) is a study of human T cells and chemical hapten exposure (dated by TCRdb to the early 2020s). Describing the broader study: For sensitization, 2% DPC in acetone was applied to a roughly 2 cm by roughly 2 cm area of upper inner arm skin. Patients additionally received weekly therapeutic DPC doses to the scalp throughout the approximately 24-week study period. Patch tests used Finn chambers with 0.01% DPC on the upper back, scored after 6 days by International Contact Dermatitis Research Group standards. The patient cohort, mostly female, included alopecia areata with under or over 50% scalp involvement, alopecia totalis and alopecia universalis. The libraries were sequenced as a pool, and the TCR yield per sample differed mostly because of small variations in library volumes within the pool. Peripheral blood TCR repertoire changes were tracked in vivo in alopecia patients during primary and secondary sensitization to the hapten diphenylcyclopropenone (DPC). Blood was sampled from patients pre-sensitization (week 0) and at 2, 6 and about 24 weeks after DPC sensitization. Blood for TCR sequencing was provided by twenty-nine alopecia patients at one to four time points (pre-sensitization, 2, 6 and 24 weeks). Paper-wide results and their limitations: Repeated subsampling changed both the strength of the expansion versus patch-test correlation and the threshold at which the correlation became significant. No change with DPC sensitization was found in the number of TCRs above 1 in 1000 frequency, and no evidence of global repertoire structure alterations was found. Compared with pre-sensitization or healthy control sets, expanded TCRs formed significantly more large CDR3 similarity clusters, which is consistent with antigen-driven responses. The number of PT1 expanded TCRs positively correlated with patch test score, significant at thresholds 8, 16 and 32 but not 4. Because every patient had alopecia, a presumed autoimmune disease, the patients' immune response might differ from that of healthy individuals.

According to the study, the label for this sample's time point signals: patch test 1, 2 weeks after DPC sensitization. The meaning of the sample's treatment or condition label: therapeutic diphenylcyclopropenone sensitization with weekly scalp DPC. At each patch-test visit, blood was drawn before the patch test was applied. Patients were considered eligible if aged 18 to 70, diagnosed with alopecia and deemed suitable for DPC therapy, and patients were excluded if pregnant. Total RNA was extracted from unfractionated whole blood collected in Tempus Blood RNA tubes. This clonotype has at least ten counts. It has no known antigen specificity. No quality values exist for individual bases; no much larger clone is one base distant. Between the V and J ends, shortened by 0 bases and 8 bases respectively, the junction contains 17 bases. The CDR3 spans 15 residues, from the cysteine through the phenylalanine. Only the CDR3 portion is preserved as DNA: 45 bases, with reading frame beginning at the first base. CDR1 DFQATT and CDR2 SNEGSKA are derived from the germline V gene (reference sequence).

The method behind the library was RACE. The listed sequencing device is NextSeq 500. During library preparation, unique molecular identifiers were attached to individual cDNA molecules so that TCRs could be counted quantitatively and reproducibly. Each blood RNA sample was used to sequence both TCR alpha and TCR beta chains. In the original analysis: A median of about 87,000 TCRs per sample was observed, with a range of roughly 20,000 to 750,000. The Decombinator software suite was used to annotate the V, J and CDR3 of the TCR reads. To make PS versus PT1 abundance plots, every sample was subsampled to the same number of TCRs (28,000). TCRs were defined as expanded if absent before sensitization and observed at least eight times at the 2-week time point. The public reads were reanalyzed by TCRdb: fastp trimming at Q25, MiXCR alignment, in-frame beta chains only. Rows with a matching CDR3 protein are joined into one entry that keeps the most common DNA and genes. The V and J calls were determined by TCRdb, not by the authors. This sample holds some 380,000 distinct CDR3 sequences; more than 4.5% were observed only once. Under 3% of the sample rests with the top ten.

This receptor was identified in a woman aged 45-60 years with alopecia areata. Some clones in this sample may be carry-over from other donors' samples. The chain joins TRBV20-1 to TRBJ1-5, with TRBD1 as a weak D call on 6 bases. The sequencing here drew on whole blood, taken in connection with sensitization to the hapten diphenylcyclopropenone (DPC). This receptor has the CDR3 CSARDPRGGGEPQHF. Read as DNA, the sequence is TGCAGTGCTAGAGATCCCAGGGGCGGGGGGGAGCCCCAGCATTTT.